These 15 T cell receptor beta chains were all obtained from the same sample, sequenced in a study of OX40 agonist ivuxolimab in advanced cancers. Clones were read by immunoSEQ multiplex PCR, and TCRdb kept only the in-frame ones, dropping some. The data show about 17,000 clones, 78% seen once. The sequencing here drew on CD4+ or CD8+ T cells sorted from blood, taken in a trial of the OX40 agonist ivuxolimab. The receptors stem from an adult with an advanced solid tumor such as melanoma, head and neck, liver or kidney cancer.

This chain links TRBV6-1 with TRBJ1-6; D is unresolved. The CDR3 is 13 amino acids. V was shortened by 6 bases and J by 3 bases, with 6 bases between the two germline ends. CDR1 and CDR2 from the germline V gene are MNHNS and SASEGT. For the CDR3, the DNA is TGTGCCAGCAGGGACGGCTATAATTCACCCCTCCACTTT. Amino acid sequence: CASRDGYNSPLHF.

This sequence joins TRBV10-3 and TRBJ1-5; maybe TRBD1 (5 bases). The CDR3 runs to 14 residues. With 8 bases removed from V and 4 bases from J, the gap between germline ends came to 15 bases. Germline V gives CDR1 ENHRY, CDR2 SYGVKD. The CDR3 coding sequence is TGTGCCATCTACGGGGGACGACAAAATCAGCCCCAGCATTTT. Protein product: CAIYGGRQNQPQHF.

The chain links TRBV2 to TRBJ1-6, with D unclear. CDR3 size: 14 residues. Germline assignment: CDR1 SNHLY and CDR2 FYNNEI. V dropped 4 bases and J dropped 2 bases, with 6 bases sitting between them. The CDR3: CASSVRPYNSPLHF. CDR3 DNA: TGTGCCAGCAGTGTCCGACCCTATAATTCACCCCTCCACTTT.

V and J are TRBV11-2 and TRBJ2-7; D is unclear. V was cut by 3 bases and J by 5 bases, with 5 bases left in between. The CDR3 extends over 11 amino acids. Germline V lookup: CDR1 SGHAT, CDR2 FQNNGV. The CDR3 reads CASSFGNEQYF. In DNA form, the CDR3 reads TGTGCCAGCAGCTTTGGCAACGAGCAGTACTTC. Using reference TRBV11-2 and TRBJ2-7 for the parts outside the CDR3, the full variable domain is EAGVAQSPRYKIIEKRQSVAFWCNPISGHATLYWYQQILGQGPKLLIQFQNNGVVDDSQLPKDRFSAERLKGVDSTLKIQPAKLEDSAVYLCASSFGNEQYFGPGTRLTVT.

The rearrangement joins TRBV11-2 to TRBJ2-7; D is perhaps TRBD1 (6 bases). CDR1 is SGHAT, CDR2 FQNNGV, per germline. The V gene lost 0 bases and the J gene lost 4 bases, with 10 bases spanning the gap. The CDR3 consists of 14 residues. Written as DNA, the CDR3 is TGTGCCAGCAGCTTAGATCACGGGACATACGAGCAGTACTTC. This sequence encodes CASSLDHGTYEQYF.

The V call is TRBV7-3, the J call TRBJ2-7, with 12 nucleotides matching TRBD1. Germline CDR1 is SGHTA and CDR2 is FQGTGA. The CDR3 runs 14 residues. Trimming at V came to 5 bases and at J to 5 bases, leaving 4 bases not matched to a gene. Here the CDR3 DNA reads TGTGCCAGCAGCCCCGGGACAGGGGGCAACGAGCAGTACTTC. Translating gives CASSPGTGGNEQYF.

The chain couples TRBV9 to TRBJ2-5; 9 bases match TRBD2. The CDR3 spans 15 residues. V was clipped by 2 bases and J by 6 bases; unmatched bases: 8. In germline, CDR1 is SGDLS, CDR2 YYNGEE. The chain's CDR3 is CASSVGGGAVKTQYF. The CDR3 bases are TGTGCCAGCAGCGTTGGCGGGGGGGCCGTGAAGACCCAGTACTTC.

V is TRBV13 and J is TRBJ2-7, with D unresolved. This CDR3 spans 14 amino acids. Germline V CDR1 and CDR2: PRHDT, FYEKMQ (reference sequence). The ends were cut back, 5 bases at V and 2 bases at J, with 13 bases in the middle. The CDR3 coding sequence is TGTGCCAGCAGCCGTTCCGGAGCGACCTACGAGCAGTACTTC. Translating gives CASSRSGATYEQYF.

This CDR3 reads CASSRERETQYF. The CDR3 nucleotides read TGTGCCAGCAGCCGGGAGAGGGAGACCCAGTACTTC. The V gene is TRBV7-9, the J gene TRBJ2-5, with D possibly matching TRBD2 (6 bases). Germline V CDR1 and CDR2: SEHNR, FQNEAQ (reference sequence). V shed 5 bases and J shed 5 bases, with 9 bases lying between them. The CDR3 loop spans 12 amino acids.

The rearrangement joins TRBV9 to TRBJ2-5; 10 bases map to TRBD2. TRBJ2-7 matches the DNA end more closely, so the J call is doubtful. The CDR3 loop spans 16 amino acids. CDR1 is SGDLS and CDR2 is YYNGEE in the germline V gene. CDR3 sequence (DNA): TGTGCCAGCAGCGAGGGGACTAGCGTGCCCCTATACGAGCAGTACTTC. It specifies CASSEGTSVPLYEQYF.

This chain links TRBV7-9 with TRBJ2-6, with 8 bases fitting TRBD1. Trimming took 2 bases from V and 2 from J; bases not matched to a gene: 5. The CDR3 extends over 17 amino acids. From germline, CDR1 is SEHNR and CDR2 FQNEAQ (reference sequence). CDR3 DNA sequence: TGTGCCAGCAGCTTACCTAGACAGGGGACTGGGGCCAACGTCCTGACTTTC. Translation: CASSLPRQGTGANVLTF. The full variable domain, rest sourced from reference TRBV7-9 and TRBJ2-6, is DTGVSQNPRHKITKRGQNVTFRCDPISEHNRLYWYRQTLGQGPEFLTYFQNEAQLEKSRLLSDRFSAERPKGSFSTLEIQRTEQGDSAMYLCASSLPRQGTGANVLTFGAGSRLTVL.

This clone is a singleton in its sample. This chain joins TRBV27 and TRBJ1-1; tentative D call: TRBD1 (5 bases). The CDR3 runs 13 residues. The germline V gene has CDR1 MNHEY and CDR2 SMNVEV (reference sequence). The germline V and J ends were trimmed by 7 bases and 4 bases, with 13 bases remaining between them. As DNA, the CDR3 is TGTGCCAGCAACATTCAGGGAGGCACTGAAGCTTTCTTT. This codes for CASNIQGGTEAFF.

The chain recombines TRBV7-7 with TRBJ2-7; 7 bases agree with TRBD2. Losses at the gene ends were 1 base for V and 3 bases for J; bases not matched to a gene: 3. Looked up from germline, CDR1 is SSHAT and CDR2 is FNYEAQ (reference sequence). The CDR3 runs to 14 residues. CDR3 DNA: TGTGCCAGCAGCTTAGGGCGGGGGAACTACGAGCAGTACTTC. It yields the protein CASSLGRGNYEQYF.

The J gene is TRBJ2-5, the V gene TRBV9; 10 nucleotides align to TRBD2. Germline lookup yields CDR1 SGDLS and CDR2 YYNGEE. V trimming: 0 bases; J trimming: 5 bases; junction bases outside the gene matches: 4. The CDR3 totals 15 residues. CDR3 residues: CASSVEASGSETQYF. CDR3 in DNA: TGTGCCAGCAGCGTAGAGGCTAGCGGGAGTGAGACCCAGTACTTC.

This chain joins TRBV11-2 and TRBJ2-7, with 7 bases matching TRBD1. Germline CDR1 SGHAT, CDR2 FQNNGV. CDR3 length: 15 residues. V lost 4 bases to trimming and J lost 6 bases; unmatched junction nucleotides: 12. The CDR3 DNA reads as TGTGCCAGCAGCTCAACTATGAACAGGGGAAGCGAGCAGTACTTC. This sequence encodes CASSSTMNRGSEQYF. Using reference TRBV11-2 and TRBJ2-7 for the parts outside the CDR3, the full variable domain is EAGVAQSPRYKIIEKRQSVAFWCNPISGHATLYWYQQILGQGPKLLIQFQNNGVVDDSQLPKDRFSAERLKGVDSTLKIQPAKLEDSAVYLCASSSTMNRGSEQYFGPGTRLTVT.